The source of this TCR beta chain is a study of T-cell memory formation after mild COVID-19. Study summary: Clusters were largely donor specific.

TCRdb redid the calling of the 5' RACE reads with MiXCR, one entry per CDR3 protein. This sample yields 150,000 to 200,000 distinct CDR3 sequences, of which around 13% are seen a single time; roughly 15% belongs to the top ten. CDR3 size: 16 residues. V lost 0 bases to trimming and J lost 3 bases; unmatched junction nucleotides: 7. Germline loops: CDR1 SGHRS, CDR2 YFSETQ. This clonotype originated in an adult woman who had mild COVID-19 (a few samples of this study predate the infection). Cell type and time point are not known. This chain connects TRBV5-1 to TRBJ2-3, with 7 bases aligning to TRBD1. Source material: PBMCs or a T cell subset sorted from them (not recorded which). This chain's CDR3 is CASSLVPTGITDTQYF. The CDR3 DNA reads TGCGCCAGCAGCTTGGTCCCGACAGGGATAACAGATACGCAGTATTTT. Based on the CDR3 plus reference TRBV5-1 and TRBJ2-3, the full variable domain is KAGVTQTPRYLIKTRGQQVTLSCSPISGHRSVSWYQQTPGQGLQFLFEYFSETQRNKGNFPGRFSGRQFSNSRSEMNVSTLELGDSALYLCASSLVPTGITDTQYFGPGTRLTVL.